This T cell receptor beta chain was identified during a study of cytomegalovirus exposure and HLA in healthy donors. The length of the CDR3 is 16 residues. V was shortened by 4 bases and J by 0 bases, with 13 bases between the two germline ends. Germline CDR1 and CDR2: MNHEY and SVGAGI. Amplification used 60 Vbeta primers and 13 Jbeta primers. Assay used: immunoSEQ multiplex PCR; TCRdb lists only in-frame clones, some missing. The sample holds under 200,000 clones, around four fifths seen once. The specimen sequenced was PBMCs. This TCR derives from a female donor in good health and CMV-seronegative. V gene TRBV6-5 combines with J gene TRBJ1-3, with D possibly matching TRBD1 (6 bases). CDR3 in DNA: TGTGCCAGCAGTTTAAACAGGGTCCGCTCTGGAAACACCATATATTTT. As protein: CASSLNRVRSGNTIYF.